The present entry profiles one T cell receptor (beta chain) with its context. Its antigen is unidentified. The PCR had 60 Vbeta and 13 Jbeta primers. Produced via immunoSEQ multiplex PCR; TCRdb's table is partial and in-frame only. The sample has 100,000 to 140,000 clones; over 75% are singletons. Trimming took off 5 bases at V and 8 bases at J, with 21 bases between the two ends. The CDR3 runs to 15 residues. Germline CDR1 is SGHNT and CDR2 is YENEEA. The data derive from a study of cytomegalovirus exposure and HLA in healthy donors. Findings and caveats of the study: Reportedly, cytomegalovirus status was diagnosed with high sensitivity and specificity. Most of the TCR beta V segments (in an earlier analysis) were productive either about 87% or about 30% of the time.

The clonotype comes from a young man in good health and CMV-seronegative. The sequenced sample consisted of PBMCs. The chain uses TRBV11-3 and TRBJ1-1; possibly TRBD1 for D (6 bases). The CDR3 region has the DNA TGTGCCAGCAGCCAGGGTTCTCAGGGGTCGAAAGAAGCTTTCTTT. This gives the protein CASSQGSQGSKEAFF.